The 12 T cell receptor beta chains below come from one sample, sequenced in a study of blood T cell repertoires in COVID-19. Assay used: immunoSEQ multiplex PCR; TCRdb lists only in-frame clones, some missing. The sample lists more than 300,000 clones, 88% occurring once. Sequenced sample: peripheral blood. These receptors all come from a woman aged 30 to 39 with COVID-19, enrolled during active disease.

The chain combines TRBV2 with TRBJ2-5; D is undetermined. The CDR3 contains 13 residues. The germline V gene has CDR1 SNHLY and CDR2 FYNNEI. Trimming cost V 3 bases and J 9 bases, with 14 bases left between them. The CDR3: CASSDSPSRAQYF. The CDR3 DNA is TGTGCCAGCAGTGATTCCCCCTCCCGGGCCCAGTACTTC.

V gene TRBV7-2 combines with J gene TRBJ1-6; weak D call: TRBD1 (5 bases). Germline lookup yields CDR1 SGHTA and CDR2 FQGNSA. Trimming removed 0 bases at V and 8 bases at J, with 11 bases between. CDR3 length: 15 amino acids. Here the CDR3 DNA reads TGTGCCAGCAGCTTAGCAATAGGGGCCCATTCACCCCTCCACTTT. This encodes CASSLAIGAHSPLHF.

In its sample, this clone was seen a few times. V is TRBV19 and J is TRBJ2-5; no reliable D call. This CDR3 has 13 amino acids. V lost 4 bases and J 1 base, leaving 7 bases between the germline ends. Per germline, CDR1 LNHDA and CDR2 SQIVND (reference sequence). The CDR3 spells CASSRALQETQYF. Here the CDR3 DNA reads TGTGCCAGTAGTAGGGCCCTCCAAGAGACCCAGTACTTC. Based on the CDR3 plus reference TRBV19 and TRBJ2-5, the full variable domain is DGGITQSPKYLFRKEGQNVTLSCEQNLNHDAMYWYRQDPGQGLRLIYYSQIVNDFQKGDIAEGYSVSREKKESFPLTVTSAQKNPTAFYLCASSRALQETQYFGPGTRLLVL.

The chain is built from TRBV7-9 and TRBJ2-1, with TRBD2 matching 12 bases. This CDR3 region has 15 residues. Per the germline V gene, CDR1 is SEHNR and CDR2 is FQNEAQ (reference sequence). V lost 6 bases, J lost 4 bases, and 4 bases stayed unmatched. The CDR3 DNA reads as TGTGCCAGCAGTCTTCTAGCGGGGGGGTACAATGAGCAGTTCTTC. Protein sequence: CASSLLAGGYNEQFF.

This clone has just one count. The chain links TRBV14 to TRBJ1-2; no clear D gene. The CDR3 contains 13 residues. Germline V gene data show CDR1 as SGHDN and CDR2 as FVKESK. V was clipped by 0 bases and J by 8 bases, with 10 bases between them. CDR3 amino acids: CASSQDGVGGYTF. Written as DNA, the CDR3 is TGTGCCAGCAGCCAAGACGGGGTGGGAGGCTACACCTTC.

As DNA, the CDR3 is TGTGCCAGCAGTCCCGGGGGCATACGACTAGCAGATAACACCGGGGAGCTGTTTTTT. Translating gives CASSPGGIRLADNTGELFF. The chain joins TRBV28 to TRBJ2-2, with D possibly being TRBD2 (7 bases). Deletions cut 5 bases from V and 2 bases from J, with 24 bases between. The CDR3 covers 19 residues. CDR1 and CDR2 (germline): MDHEN, SYDVKM.

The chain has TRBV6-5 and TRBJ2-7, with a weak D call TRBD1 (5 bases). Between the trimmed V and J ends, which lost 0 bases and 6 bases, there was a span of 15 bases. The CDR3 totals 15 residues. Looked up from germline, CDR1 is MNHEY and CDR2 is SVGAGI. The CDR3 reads CASSYSSQGDSEQYV. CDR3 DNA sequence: TGTGCCAGCAGTTACTCGAGCCAGGGTGACAGCGAGCAGTACGTC.

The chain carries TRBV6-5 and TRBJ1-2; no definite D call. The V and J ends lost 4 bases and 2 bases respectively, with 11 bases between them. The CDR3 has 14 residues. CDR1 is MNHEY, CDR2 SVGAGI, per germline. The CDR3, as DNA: TGTGCCAGCAGTTTCGACGGAGTCAACTATGGCTACACCTTC. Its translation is CASSFDGVNYGYTF.

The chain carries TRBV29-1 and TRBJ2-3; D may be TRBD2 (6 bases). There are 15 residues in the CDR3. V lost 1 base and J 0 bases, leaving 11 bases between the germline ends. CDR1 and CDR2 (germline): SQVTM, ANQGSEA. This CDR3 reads CSVEVVEGSTDTQYF. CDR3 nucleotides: TGCAGCGTTGAAGTAGTGGAGGGTAGCACAGATACGCAGTATTTT.

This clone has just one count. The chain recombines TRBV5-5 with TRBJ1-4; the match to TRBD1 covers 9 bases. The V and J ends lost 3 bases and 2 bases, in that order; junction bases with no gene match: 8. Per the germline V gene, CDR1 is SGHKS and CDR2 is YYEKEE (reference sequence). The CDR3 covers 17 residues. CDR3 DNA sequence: TGTGCCAGCAGCTATGATGACAGGGGGGTTACTAATGAAAAACTGTTTTTT. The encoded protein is CASSYDDRGVTNEKLFF.

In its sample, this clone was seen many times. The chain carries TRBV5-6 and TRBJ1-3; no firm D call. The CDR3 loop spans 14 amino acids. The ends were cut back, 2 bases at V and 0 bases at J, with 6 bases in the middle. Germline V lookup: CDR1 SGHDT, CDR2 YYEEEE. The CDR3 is CASSFGFSGNTIYF. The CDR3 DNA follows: TGTGCCAGCAGCTTCGGGTTCTCTGGAAACACCATATATTTT.

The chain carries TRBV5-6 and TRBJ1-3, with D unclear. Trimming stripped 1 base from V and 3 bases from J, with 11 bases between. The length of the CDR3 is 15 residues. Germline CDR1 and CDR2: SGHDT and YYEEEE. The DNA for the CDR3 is TGTGCCAGCAGCTTGCAGGCAGCCTATGGAAACACCATATATTTT. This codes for CASSLQAAYGNTIYF.